This T cell receptor (beta chain) was identified during a study of cytomegalovirus exposure and HLA in healthy donors. V was shortened by 3 bases and J by 11 bases, with 11 bases between the two germline ends. This CDR3 comprises 12 residues. The germline gives CDR1 SGHTS, CDR2 YDEGEE. The repertoire was sequenced with immunoSEQ multiplex PCR; TCRdb's copy has only in-frame clones and lacks some. The sample yields some 60,000 clones, more than 90% seen once. The sequenced material came from PBMCs. The rearrangement joins TRBV5-8 to TRBJ1-4; D unclear. The source is a man between 18 and 35 years old in good health and CMV-seronegative. The CDR3 DNA sequence: TGTGCCAGCAGCTCTACCGGGAGTAAACTGTTTTTT. The encoded protein is CASSSTGSKLFF.